These 25 T cell receptor beta chains were sequenced from one sample in a study of shared clonotypes between healthy human individuals. Method: immunoSEQ multiplex PCR; TCRdb's copy keeps in-frame clones and lacks some. The data hold about 1.9 million clones, with 93% observed a single time. Terminally differentiated effector memory CD45RA+ cells were excluded by CCR7 positive selection of CD45RO-negative cells. Sequenced input: naive CD8+ T cells from PBMCs. The receptors stem from a man between 18 and 29 years old in good health. Some clones in this sample may be carry-over from other donors' samples.

This sequence joins TRBV28 and TRBJ2-7; TRBD2 aligns across 8 bases. The CDR3 is made up of 14 amino acids. Unmatched junction bases numbered 7, after V lost 5 bases and J lost 4 bases. Germline-derived CDR1 and CDR2 are MDHEN and SYDVKM. CDR3 amino acids: CASSETSGRYEQYF. CDR3 in DNA: TGTGCCAGCAGTGAAACGAGCGGGAGATACGAGCAGTACTTC.

This chain connects TRBV19 to TRBJ2-7; a possible D gene is TRBD1 (6 bases). The V gene's germline CDR1 is LNHDA and CDR2 SQIVND (reference sequence). V was cut by 8 bases and J by 7 bases, with 24 bases left in between. There are 15 residues in the CDR3. Here the CDR3 reads CASSPTGNLLGEQYF. CDR3 DNA sequence: TGTGCCAGTTCCCCTACAGGGAACCTACTGGGGGAGCAGTACTTC.

The CDR3: CASSLDTGLNTGELFF. CDR3 in DNA: TGTGCCAGCAGCTTAGATACGGGATTGAACACCGGGGAGCTGTTTTTT. The chain carries TRBV7-6 and TRBJ2-2; TRBD2 might be the D (5 bases). Germline assignment: CDR1 SGHVS and CDR2 FNYEAQ. V was pared by 1 base and J by 1 base, with 10 bases between. CDR3 length equals 16 residues.

V gene TRBV9 combines with J gene TRBJ2-6; D is perhaps TRBD1 or TRBD2 (6 bases each). Per germline, CDR1 SGDLS and CDR2 YYNGEE. The CDR3 loop spans 17 amino acids. Trimming removed 2 bases at V and 0 bases at J, with 12 bases between. The CDR3 here is CASSVGGRSSGANVLTF. DNA for the CDR3: TGTGCCAGCAGCGTTGGGGGGCGTAGCTCTGGGGCCAACGTCCTGACTTTC.

This chain links TRBV7-4 with TRBJ2-5; no clear D. The CDR3 is made up of 16 amino acids. CDR1 and CDR2 (germline): SGHVT, SQSDAQ. The V end was cut by 8 bases, the J end by 2 bases, with 21 bases between. CDR3 nucleotides: TGTGCCAGCTACCCCGTTAGAGAGAACAGTCAAGAGACCCAGTACTTC. Encoded protein: CASYPVRENSQETQYF. The whole variable domain, remainder taken from reference TRBV7-4 and TRBJ2-5, is GAGVSQSPRYKVAKRGRDVALRCDSISGHVTLYWYRQTLGQGSEVLTYSQSDAQRDKSGRPSGRFSAERPERSVSTLKIQRTEQGDSAVYLCASYPVRENSQETQYFGPGTRLLVL.

The chain uses TRBV4-3 and TRBJ1-4; 7 nucleotides line up with TRBD1. Germline V gene sequence: CDR1 LGHNA, CDR2 YSLEER. There are 16 residues in the CDR3. J gave up 6 bases and V 4 bases, and 11 bases lay outside the gene matches. The CDR3 here is CASSPPFETGYEKLFF. Written as DNA, the CDR3 is TGCGCCAGCAGCCCCCCGTTCGAGACAGGGTATGAAAAACTGTTTTTT.

The chain employs TRBV28 and TRBJ2-2, with 7 bases lining up with TRBD1. V lost 7 bases to trimming and J lost 4 bases; unmatched junction nucleotides: 18. Germline lookup yields CDR1 MDHEN and CDR2 SYDVKM. The CDR3 has 18 amino acids. The CDR3: CASKHLGLGQRITGELFF. DNA for the CDR3: TGTGCCAGCAAGCACCTAGGGCTGGGACAGAGAATCACCGGGGAGCTGTTTTTT.

The chain recombines TRBV7-9 with TRBJ1-2, with 10 bases matching TRBD1. CDR3 length: 14 amino acids. V was pared by 7 bases and J by 3 bases, with 5 bases of the junction left unmatched. Germline V gene data show CDR1 as SEHNR and CDR2 as FQNEAQ (reference sequence). The CDR3 is CASNFGTGDYGYTF. CDR3 nucleotides: TGTGCCAGCAACTTCGGGACAGGGGACTATGGCTACACCTTC. Looking up the rest from reference TRBV7-9 and TRBJ1-2 gives the full variable domain: DTGVSQNPRHKITKRGQNVTFRCDPISEHNRLYWYRQTLGQGPEFLTYFQNEAQLEKSRLLSDRFSAERPKGSFSTLEIQRTEQGDSAMYLCASNFGTGDYGYTFGSGTRLTVV.

The V and J genes are TRBV5-4 and TRBJ2-1; no firm D call. The CDR3 totals 11 residues. V lost 5 bases and J lost 10, with 10 bases in between. Germline V gives CDR1 SGHNT, CDR2 YYREEE (reference sequence). The CDR3 DNA follows: TGTGCCAGCAGTATCGGAGAGGAGCAGTTCTTC. Protein: CASSIGEEQFF.

The chain uses TRBV27 and TRBJ2-3, with 8 positions matching TRBD2. The CDR3 loop spans 17 amino acids. V was clipped by 0 bases and J by 3 bases; unmatched bases: 8. Germline lookup yields CDR1 MNHEY and CDR2 SMNVEV (reference sequence). The CDR3 DNA reads TGTGCCAGCAGTTTATCCGGGGGGGGAGTTTGGACAGATACGCAGTATTTT. It specifies CASSLSGGGVWTDTQYF.

The chain is built from TRBV5-1 and TRBJ2-1; a weak D match, TRBD2 (6 bases). V was cut by 1 base and J by 2 bases, with 16 bases left in between. This CDR3 is 17 amino acids long. Per germline, CDR1 SGHRS and CDR2 YFSETQ. CDR3 residues: CASSLRSGVYPYNEQFF. The CDR3 nucleotides are TGCGCCAGCAGCTTGCGATCGGGGGTCTATCCCTACAATGAGCAGTTCTTC.

Only one count was recorded for this clone. CDR3 nucleotides: TGTGCCAGCAGCTTAGCGAGTCTAGTCCTGGAACAAGAGACCCAGTACTTC. Its translation: CASSLASLVLEQETQYF. This rearrangement joins TRBV7-9 to TRBJ2-5; D not resolved. CDR1 and CDR2 from the germline V gene are SEHNR and FQNEAQ (reference sequence). This CDR3 has 17 residues. V was clipped by 0 bases and J by 2 bases, with 16 bases between them.

The sample holds one count of this clone. The V and J genes are TRBV27 and TRBJ2-1; 7 bases are a match to TRBD2. Germline values: CDR1 MNHEY, CDR2 SMNVEV (reference sequence). The ends lost 2 bases at V and 2 bases at J; junction bases unmatched: 0. This CDR3 has 14 residues. The CDR3 protein is CASSLREAYNEQFF. As DNA, the CDR3 is TGTGCCAGCAGTTTACGGGAGGCCTACAATGAGCAGTTCTTC.

The chain combines TRBV28 with TRBJ2-1, with D unresolved. The CDR3 is 15 amino acids. The ends were cut back, 2 bases at V and 2 bases at J, with 10 bases in the middle. Germline-derived CDR1 and CDR2 are MDHEN and SYDVKM. This chain's CDR3 is CASSLGVGPYNEQFF. Written as DNA, the CDR3 is TGTGCCAGCAGTTTAGGGGTTGGCCCCTACAATGAGCAGTTCTTC.

This clone was seen once. The V call is TRBV5-1, the J call TRBJ2-1; 11 bases are a match to TRBD2. Germline CDR1 is SGHRS and CDR2 is YFSETQ. V shed 7 bases, J shed 8 bases, and the junction held 8 bases outside the gene matches. The CDR3 totals 14 residues. This CDR3 is CASEVTSGIHEQFF. CDR3 DNA sequence: TGCGCCAGCGAGGTGACTAGCGGGATTCATGAGCAGTTCTTC.

This chain links TRBV27 with TRBJ2-1; 10 bases match TRBD1. Germline CDR1 is MNHEY and CDR2 is SMNVEV (reference sequence). The V segment lost 3 bases and the J segment 4 bases; nucleotides outside the gene matches: 9. The CDR3 runs 17 residues. The CDR3 DNA sequence: TGTGCCAGCAGTTTGTTGCTCGGGACAGGGGTATACAATGAGCAGTTCTTC. Translation gives CASSLLLGTGVYNEQFF.

The rearrangement uses TRBV5-1 and TRBJ2-5; TRBD2 aligns across 8 bases. J gave up 7 bases and V 0 bases, and 8 bases lay outside the gene matches. CDR1 and CDR2 from the germline V gene are SGHRS and YFSETQ. The CDR3 has 15 amino acids. CDR3 bases: TGCGCCAGCAGCTTGGAGATGGGACTAGGTGGGACCCAGTACTTC. Protein: CASSLEMGLGGTQYF.

The chain carries TRBV28 and TRBJ2-1, with 8 nucleotides matching TRBD1. The CDR3 totals 19 residues. V dropped 4 bases and J dropped 0; count of bases not matched to a gene: 14. The V gene's germline CDR1 is MDHEN and CDR2 SYDVKM. CDR3 coding DNA: TGTGCCAGCAGTTACGGGACAGGACCATTCCACAGCTCCTACAATGAGCAGTTCTTC. Its protein product is CASSYGTGPFHSSYNEQFF.

The V and J genes are TRBV7-9 and TRBJ2-7; no definite D call. V dropped 4 bases and J dropped 1 base, with 14 bases sitting between them. The CDR3 length is 15 residues. Germline V CDR1 and CDR2: SEHNR, FQNEAQ (reference sequence). The CDR3, as DNA: TGTGCCAGCAGCTCGTCGGGTTCCGTTTCCTACGAGCAGTACTTC. It encodes CASSSSGSVSYEQYF.

The chain links TRBV4-1 to TRBJ1-4; D unresolved. Trimming left V 5 bases short and J 6 bases short, with 19 bases between. CDR3 length equals 16 residues. Germline assignment: CDR1 MGHRA and CDR2 YSYEKL. The CDR3 protein is CASSERVRNPDEKLFF. The CDR3 DNA follows: TGCGCCAGCAGCGAAAGAGTAAGGAACCCGGATGAAAAACTGTTTTTT.

The gene calls are TRBV14 and TRBJ2-5; D is perhaps TRBD1 or TRBD2 (5 bases each). TRBJ2-7 matches the DNA end more closely, so the J call is doubtful. This CDR3 comprises 14 residues. Looked up from germline, CDR1 is SGHDN and CDR2 is FVKESK. CDR3 in amino acids: CASSPPGRGHEQYF. For the CDR3, the DNA is TGTGCCAGCAGCCCCCCGGGTCGGGGCCACGAGCAGTACTTC.

V gene TRBV19 combines with J gene TRBJ2-1; TRBD1 matches 7 bases. The CDR3 totals 13 residues. The germline V gene encodes CDR1 LNHDA and CDR2 SQIVND (reference sequence). V was pared by 10 bases and J by 7 bases, with 10 bases of the junction left unmatched. This CDR3 is CATRQGWLNEQFF. The CDR3 nucleotides read TGTGCCACCCGACAGGGTTGGTTGAATGAGCAGTTCTTC.

The chain recombines TRBV15 with TRBJ1-2, with D hard to call. V dropped 0 bases and J dropped 2 bases, with 13 bases sitting between them. The CDR3 is 16 amino acids. Germline assignment: CDR1 LNHNV and CDR2 YYDKDF (reference sequence). CDR3 amino acids: CATSRDYPDANYGYTF. The CDR3 DNA is TGTGCCACCAGCAGAGATTACCCAGATGCGAACTATGGCTACACCTTC.

The V gene is TRBV13, the J gene TRBJ2-3, with 8 bases that match TRBD2. The V and J ends lost 4 bases and 9 bases, in that order; junction bases with no gene match: 15. CDR3 size: 16 residues. Germline V gives CDR1 PRHDT, CDR2 FYEKMQ (reference sequence). The CDR3 DNA reads as TGTGCCAGCAGCTCCCGGGTAGCGGGATCCCAACACACGCAGTATTTT. This gives the protein CASSSRVAGSQHTQYF.

The chain is built from TRBV4-1 and TRBJ2-5; no clear D gene. Deletions cut 3 bases from V and 1 base from J, with 6 bases between. The CDR3 spans 13 residues. CDR1 is MGHRA, CDR2 YSYEKL, per germline. As DNA, the CDR3 is TGCGCCAGCAGCCAGTGGACCCAAGAGACCCAGTACTTC. It yields the protein CASSQWTQETQYF.